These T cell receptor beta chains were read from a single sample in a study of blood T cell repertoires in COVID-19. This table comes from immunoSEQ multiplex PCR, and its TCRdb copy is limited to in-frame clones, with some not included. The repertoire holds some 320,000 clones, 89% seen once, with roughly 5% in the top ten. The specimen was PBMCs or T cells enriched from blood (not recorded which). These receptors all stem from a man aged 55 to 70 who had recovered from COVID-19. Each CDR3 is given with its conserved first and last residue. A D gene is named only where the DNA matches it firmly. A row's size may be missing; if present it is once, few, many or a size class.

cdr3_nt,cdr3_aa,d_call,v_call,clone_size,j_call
TGTGCCATCATGACAGGGCATTCAGATACGCAGTATTTT,CAIMTGHSDTQYF,TRBD1,TRBV10-3,.,TRBJ2-3
TGCGCCAGCAGCCAAGAAGGGGGGGTCAATCAGCCCCAGCATTTT,CASSQEGGVNQPQHF,.,TRBV4-3,few,TRBJ1-5
TGCGCCAGCAGCCAAGATTTTTTTACCGCGTCCTACGAGCAGTACTTC,CASSQDFFTASYEQYF,.,TRBV4-1,.,TRBJ2-7
TGTGCCAGCTCACCAGACAGGGGGAATTCACCCCTCCACTTT,CASSPDRGNSPLHF,TRBD1,TRBV18,.,TRBJ1-6
TGTGCCAGCAGTTTACAGGGCCGCGAAGAAAAACTGTTTTTT,CASSLQGREEKLFF,.,TRBV27,.,TRBJ1-4
TGTGCCAGCAGTCCTTGGGACAGGGGCAATCAGCCCCAGCATTTT,CASSPWDRGNQPQHF,TRBD1,TRBV28,.,TRBJ1-5
TGTGCCAGCAGCCGGGACAGTAATGAAAAACTGTTTTTT,CASSRDSNEKLFF,.,TRBV21-1,.,TRBJ1-4
TGTGCCAGCAGCTTTTACCGGACTGGGGAGCAGTATTTT,CASSFYRTGEQYF,.,TRBV11-2,.,TRBJ2-3
TGTGCCAGCAGCCCCACCTGCAGGGGGCTCGAGCAGTACTTC,CASSPTCRGLEQYF,TRBD1,TRBV11-3,.,TRBJ2-7
TGTGCCAGCAGCTTTGCGGGCCGAACTAATCAGCCCCAGCATTTT,CASSFAGRTNQPQHF,.,TRBV7-2,.,TRBJ1-5
TGTGCCAGCAGTTTTCTGAGACTAGCGGGTGTCACAGATACGCAGTATTTT,CASSFLRLAGVTDTQYF,TRBD2,TRBV27,.,TRBJ2-3
TGCGCCAGCAGGGAAACCGGGACTAGATCAGATACGCAGTATTTT,CASRETGTRSDTQYF,TRBD2,TRBV5-1,.,TRBJ2-3